This is a list of T cell receptor beta chains from one sample in a study of blood T cell repertoires in COVID-19. Data came from immunoSEQ multiplex PCR; TCRdb stores just in-frame clones and leaves some out. The sample has roughly 30,000 clones, more than 65% seen once. The specimen was peripheral blood. The receptors originated from a human donor in a cohort sampled during active COVID-19. The CDR3 runs from the conserved cysteine through the conserved F or W. A D gene is named only where the DNA matches it firmly. Expanded clones get a size class; other rows say once, few or many, or leave the size out.

d_call	clone_size	cdr3_length	v_call	j_call	cdr3_aa	cdr3_nt
TRBD1	NA	14	TRBV2	TRBJ2-5	CASRVQGAWETQYF	TGTGCCAGCAGGGTACAGGGGGCATGGGAGACCCAGTACTTC
TRBD1	NA	14	TRBV6-5	TRBJ1-1	CASGADRGSAEAFF	TGTGCCAGCGGGGCGGACAGGGGAAGCGCTGAAGCTTTCTTT
TRBD1	NA	14	TRBV28	TRBJ1-2	CASSLGTAYYGYTF	TGTGCCAGCAGTCTCGGGACAGCCTACTATGGCTACACCTTC
NA	NA	14	TRBV3-1/TRBV3-2	TRBJ1-2	CASSQDTGSYGYTF	TGTGCCAGCAGCCAAGATACAGGGTCCTATGGCTACACCTTC
TRBD2	NA	16	TRBV28	TRBJ2-2	CASSQRGGGNTGELFF	TGTGCCAGCAGCCAGCGGGGCGGGGGGAACACCGGGGAGCTGTTTTTT
NA	NA	14	TRBV2	TRBJ1-1	CASSRSGKLSEAFF	TGTGCCAGCAGCCGGTCAGGGAAGTTATCTGAAGCTTTCTTT
NA	NA	16	TRBV19	TRBJ1-2	CASSIIWGTEGDGYTF	TGTGCCAGTAGTATAATATGGGGCACGGAGGGTGATGGCTACACCTTC
NA	few	13	TRBV6-5	TRBJ1-5	CASRRLINQPQHF	TGTGCCAGCAGGAGACTGATCAATCAGCCCCAGCATTTT
TRBD1	NA	15	TRBV28	TRBJ2-7	CASSPQTGAHYEQYF	TGTGCCAGCAGTCCCCAGACAGGGGCCCACTACGAGCAGTACTTC
TRBD1	NA	14	TRBV19	TRBJ1-2	CASSSRQGIYGYTF	TGTGCCAGTAGTTCTCGACAGGGGATCTATGGCTACACCTTC
TRBD1	NA	13	TRBV25-1	TRBJ2-1	CASSARQGNEQFF	TGTGCCAGCAGCGCCAGACAGGGTAATGAGCAGTTCTTC
TRBD2	NA	17	TRBV15	TRBJ2-7	CATSYGPGGGGAHEQYF	TGTGCCACCAGCTATGGGCCCGGTGGCGGGGGGGCCCACGAGCAGTACTTC
NA	NA	15	TRBV3-1/TRBV3-2	TRBJ2-2	CASSQDPGNTGELFF	TGTGCCAGCAGCCAAGATCCCGGGAACACCGGGGAGCTGTTTTTT
NA	NA	12	TRBV7-2	TRBJ2-7	CASSLQRYEQYF	TGTGCCAGCAGCTTACAGCGGTACGAGCAGTACTTC
NA	NA	14	TRBV4-3	TRBJ2-3	CASSQARATDTQYF	TGCGCCAGCAGCCAAGCCAGGGCCACAGATACGCAGTATTTT
NA	NA	16	TRBV5-1	TRBJ2-3	CASSLSGGPSTDTQYF	TGCGCCAGCAGCTTGTCAGGGGGGCCTAGCACAGATACGCAGTATTTT
TRBD1	NA	17	TRBV3-1/TRBV3-2	TRBJ2-5	CASSQGQLWGRGETQYF	TGTGCCAGCAGCCAGGGACAGTTATGGGGGCGAGGAGAGACCCAGTACTTC
TRBD2	NA	16	TRBV7-9	TRBJ2-5	CASSPRGGGAGETQYF	TGTGCCAGCAGCCCCAGAGGCGGGGGGGCCGGGGAGACCCAGTACTTC
NA	NA	14	TRBV29-1	TRBJ1-1	CSVERETSNTEAFF	TGCAGCGTTGAGAGGGAGACCTCGAACACTGAAGCTTTCTTT
TRBD1	NA	15	TRBV7-2	TRBJ1-5	CASSLRQGVSAPQHF	TGTGCCAGCAGCCTCCGCCAGGGGGTCTCCGCGCCCCAGCATTTT
TRBD2	NA	14	TRBV5-4	TRBJ2-1	CASSSGTRGYEQFF	TGTGCCAGCAGCTCCGGGACTAGAGGCTATGAGCAGTTCTTC
TRBD2	NA	12	TRBV27	TRBJ2-1	CASRSREDEQFF	TGTGCCAGCAGGAGTCGGGAGGATGAGCAGTTCTTC
TRBD1	NA	16	TRBV19	TRBJ2-6	CASSMNRGAGANVLTF	TGTGCCAGTAGTATGAACAGGGGCGCTGGGGCCAACGTCCTGACTTTC
NA	NA	13	TRBV15	TRBJ2-2	CATSRDSSGELFF	TGTGCCACCAGCAGGGATTCTAGCGGGGAGCTGTTTTTT
NA	NA	18	TRBV12-5	TRBJ1-4	CASGLFRLPQGTNEKLFF	TGTGCTAGTGGTTTGTTCCGACTACCACAGGGTACTAATGAAAAACTGTTTTTT
NA	NA	13	TRBV6-6	TRBJ1-6	CASSYSLVEPLHF	TGTGCCAGCAGTTACTCTTTGGTTGAGCCCCTCCACTTT
TRBD2	few	14	TRBV6-6	TRBJ2-5	CASSYWGGKETQYF	TGTGCCAGCAGTTACTGGGGGGGTAAAGAGACCCAGTACTTC
TRBD2	NA	17	TRBV7-7	TRBJ2-2	CASSLETSGENTGELFF	TGTGCTAGCAGCTTAGAGACTAGCGGGGAGAACACCGGGGAGCTGTTTTTT
TRBD1	few	15	TRBV19	TRBJ1-1	CASSTAGGHVTEAFF	TGTGCCAGTAGTACGGCAGGGGGCCATGTCACTGAAGCTTTCTTT
NA	NA	14	TRBV18	TRBJ2-7	CASSISDRAGEQYF	TGTGCCAGCTCAATTAGCGACAGGGCGGGGGAGCAGTACTTC
NA	NA	14	TRBV5-1	TRBJ2-5	CASSQGDSQETQYF	TGCGCCAGCAGTCAAGGCGACAGCCAAGAGACCCAGTACTTC
NA	few	14	TRBV7-3	TRBJ2-2	CASSPSTRSGELFF	TGTGCCAGCAGCCCCTCGACTAGGTCCGGGGAGCTGTTTTTT
TRBD2	NA	15	TRBV19	TRBJ2-2	CASSLRDYYTGELFF	TGTGCCAGTAGTCTACGGGACTACTACACCGGGGAGCTGTTTTTT
TRBD1	NA	14	TRBV6-5	TRBJ1-1	CASRGQGGNAEAFF	TGTGCCAGCAGGGGACAGGGTGGGAACGCTGAAGCTTTCTTT
NA	NA	13	TRBV27	TRBJ1-6	CASSSPYNSPLHF	TGTGCCAGCAGTTCCCCGTATAATTCACCCCTCCACTTT
NA	NA	12	TRBV24-1	TRBJ1-5	CASDSPGGPQHF	TGTGCCTCCGACTCTCCCGGGGGGCCCCAGCATTTT
NA	few	14	TRBV3-1/TRBV3-2	TRBJ1-2	CASSQAAGADGYTF	TGTGCCAGCAGCCAAGCGGCAGGGGCAGATGGCTACACCTTC
NA	once	15	TRBV5-1	TRBJ2-5	CASSLAAGPGETQYF	TGCGCCAGCAGCTTGGCCGCGGGGCCTGGGGAGACCCAGTACTTC
NA	few	16	TRBV14	TRBJ1-5	CASSPLGAAAHQPQHF	TGTGCCAGCAGCCCCCTAGGGGCAGCCGCCCATCAGCCCCAGCATTTT
TRBD2	NA	14	TRBV27	TRBJ2-3	CASKLAGGTDTQYF	TGTGCCAGCAAACTAGCGGGGGGCACAGATACGCAGTATTTT
NA	once	17	TRBV28	TRBJ2-1	CASSPWALRSSYNEQFF	TGTGCCAGCAGTCCCTGGGCCCTGCGAAGCTCCTACAATGAGCAGTTCTTC
NA	NA	16	TRBV9	TRBJ2-2	CASSPRGQSNTGELFF	TGTGCCAGCAGCCCTCGAGGACAGTCGAACACCGGGGAGCTGTTTTTT
NA	few	12	TRBV4-3	TRBJ1-1	CASSQSDTEAFF	TGCGCCAGCAGCCAGTCGGACACTGAAGCTTTCTTT
NA	NA	14	TRBV7-9	TRBJ2-3	CASTYTVSTDTQYF	TGTGCCAGCACTTACACCGTGAGCACAGATACGCAGTATTTT
TRBD1	NA	15	TRBV6-6	TRBJ1-6	CASSYPGGHNSPLHF	TGTGCCAGCAGTTACCCAGGGGGCCATAATTCACCCCTCCACTTT
NA	NA	18	TRBV4-1	TRBJ2-4	CASSQDGLGRLAKNIQYF	TGCGCCAGCAGCCAAGATGGTTTGGGCCGATTAGCCAAAAACATTCAGTACTTC
TRBD1	NA	15	TRBV10-3	TRBJ2-7	CATKATGTGHYEQYF	TGTGCCACTAAGGCAACGGGGACAGGGCATTACGAGCAGTACTTC
NA	NA	12	TRBV12-3/TRBV12-4	TRBJ2-1	CASSFRYNEQFF	TGTGCCAGCAGTTTTCGCTACAATGAGCAGTTCTTC
NA	NA	14	TRBV28	TRBJ1-5	CASSLGQGSQPQHF	TGTGCCAGCAGTTTAGGTCAGGGGTCTCAGCCCCAGCATTTT
NA	once	14	TRBV9	TRBJ2-5	CASSPTVGKETQYF	TGTGCCAGCAGCCCCACGGTCGGGAAAGAGACCCAGTACTTC
TRBD2	NA	19	TRBV19	TRBJ2-2	CASSTRWASGGTNTGELFF	TGTGCCAGTAGTACCCGATGGGCTAGCGGGGGGACGAACACCGGGGAGCTGTTTTTT
NA	NA	15	TRBV28	TRBJ1-4	CASSDIYRAAEKLFF	TGTGCCAGCAGCGATATCTACAGGGCGGCAGAAAAACTGTTTTTT
NA	NA	13	TRBV19	TRBJ1-1	CASSMFRYTEAFF	TGTGCCAGTAGTATGTTCCGGTACACTGAAGCTTTCTTT
NA	NA	13	TRBV19	TRBJ2-1	CASKVREEGEQFF	TGTGCCAGTAAGGTCAGGGAGGAGGGTGAGCAGTTCTTC
NA	few	14	TRBV28	TRBJ1-2	CASSSDSQNYGYTF	TGTGCCAGCAGTTCTGACAGCCAGAACTATGGCTACACCTTC